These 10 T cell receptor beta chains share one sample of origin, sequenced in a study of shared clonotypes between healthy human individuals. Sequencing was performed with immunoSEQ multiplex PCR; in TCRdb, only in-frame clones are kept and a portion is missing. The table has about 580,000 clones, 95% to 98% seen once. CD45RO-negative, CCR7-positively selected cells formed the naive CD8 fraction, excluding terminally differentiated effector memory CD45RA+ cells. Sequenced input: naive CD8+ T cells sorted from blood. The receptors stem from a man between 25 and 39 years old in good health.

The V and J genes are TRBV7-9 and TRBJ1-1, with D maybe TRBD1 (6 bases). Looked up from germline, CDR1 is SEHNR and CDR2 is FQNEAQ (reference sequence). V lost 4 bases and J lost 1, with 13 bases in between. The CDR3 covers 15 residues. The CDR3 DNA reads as TGTGCCAGCAGCTCCCCCGGGACACCGAACACTGAAGCTTTCTTT. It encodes CASSSPGTPNTEAFF.

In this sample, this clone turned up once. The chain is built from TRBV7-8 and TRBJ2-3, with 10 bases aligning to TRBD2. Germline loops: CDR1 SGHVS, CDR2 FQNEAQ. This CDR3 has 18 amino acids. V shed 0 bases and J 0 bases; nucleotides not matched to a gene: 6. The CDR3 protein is CASSLALGLATSTDTQYF. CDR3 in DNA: TGTGCCAGCAGCTTAGCGTTGGGACTAGCGACTAGCACAGATACGCAGTATTTT.

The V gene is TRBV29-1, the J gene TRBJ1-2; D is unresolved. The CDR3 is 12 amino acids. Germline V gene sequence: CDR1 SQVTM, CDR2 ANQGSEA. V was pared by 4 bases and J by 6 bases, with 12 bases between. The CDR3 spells CSVAHEWNGYTF. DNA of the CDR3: TGCAGCGTTGCCCATGAGTGGAATGGCTACACCTTC.

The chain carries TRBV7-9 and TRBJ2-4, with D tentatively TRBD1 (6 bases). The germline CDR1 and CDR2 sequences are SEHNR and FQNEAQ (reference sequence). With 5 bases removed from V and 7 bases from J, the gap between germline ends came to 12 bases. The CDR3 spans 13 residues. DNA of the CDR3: TGTGCCAGCAGCCCATCGCAGGGGAACATTCAGTACTTC. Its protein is CASSPSQGNIQYF.

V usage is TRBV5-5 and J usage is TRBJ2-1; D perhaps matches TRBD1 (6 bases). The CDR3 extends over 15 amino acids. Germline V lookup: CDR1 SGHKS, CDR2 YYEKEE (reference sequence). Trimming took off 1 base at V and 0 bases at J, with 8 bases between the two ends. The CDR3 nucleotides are TGTGCCAGCAGCTTGACAGGGAGCTCCTACAATGAGCAGTTCTTC. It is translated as CASSLTGSSYNEQFF.

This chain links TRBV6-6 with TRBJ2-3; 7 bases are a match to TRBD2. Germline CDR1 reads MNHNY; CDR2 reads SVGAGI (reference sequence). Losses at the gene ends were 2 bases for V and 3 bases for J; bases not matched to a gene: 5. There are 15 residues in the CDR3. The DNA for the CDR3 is TGTGCCAGCAGTTACGGGGGGGGACGGACAGATACGCAGTATTTT. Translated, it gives CASSYGGGRTDTQYF.

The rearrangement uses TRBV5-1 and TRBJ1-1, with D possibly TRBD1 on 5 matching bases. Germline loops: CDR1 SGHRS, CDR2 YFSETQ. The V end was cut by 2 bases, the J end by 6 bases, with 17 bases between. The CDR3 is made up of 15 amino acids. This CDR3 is CASSFTRPRASEAFF. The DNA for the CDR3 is TGCGCCAGCAGCTTCACCCGCCCCAGGGCCTCTGAAGCTTTCTTT.

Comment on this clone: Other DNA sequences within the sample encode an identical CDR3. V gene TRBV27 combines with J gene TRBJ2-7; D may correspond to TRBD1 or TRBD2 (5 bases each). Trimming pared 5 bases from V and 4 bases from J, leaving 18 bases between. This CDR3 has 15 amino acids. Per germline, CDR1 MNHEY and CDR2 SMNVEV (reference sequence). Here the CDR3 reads CASSTAGTGIYEQYF. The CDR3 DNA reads TGTGCCAGCAGTACTGCCGGGACCGGGATTTACGAGCAGTACTTC.

CDR3 nucleotides: TGTGCCAGCAGCTTAGTGGGACTCACTAAAGACTACAATGAGCAGTTCTTC. It yields the protein CASSLVGLTKDYNEQFF. The gene calls are TRBV7-9 and TRBJ2-1; TRBD2 might be the D (6 bases). This CDR3 has 17 amino acids. The germline V gene has CDR1 SEHNR and CDR2 FQNEAQ (reference sequence). V was shortened by 1 base and J by 3 bases, with 16 bases between the two germline ends.

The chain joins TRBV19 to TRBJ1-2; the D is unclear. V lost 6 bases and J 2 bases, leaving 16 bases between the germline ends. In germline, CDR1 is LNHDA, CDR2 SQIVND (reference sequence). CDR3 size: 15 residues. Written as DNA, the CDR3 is TGTGCCAGTAGGAAGGAGGGCTTTGAGAACTATGGCTACACCTTC. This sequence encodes CASRKEGFENYGYTF.